These 29 T cell receptor beta chains were sequenced from one sample in a study of breast tumors, draining lymph nodes, adjacent tissues. TCRdb ran MiXCR on the multiplex PCR reads and lists one entry per CDR3 protein. The table records 130,000 or so distinct CDR3 sequences, approximately 29% of them present only once. Breast cancer patients provided tissue from their axillary draining lymph nodes. Material: axillary lymph node tissue. Receptor source: a female donor with breast cancer. Some clones in this sample may be carry-over from other donors' samples.

The table lists this clonotype with many counts. This chain connects TRBV19 to TRBJ2-7; D unclear. From germline, CDR1 is LNHDA and CDR2 SQIVND (reference sequence). Trimming shortened V by 2 bases and J by 3 bases, and 14 bases separated the two germline ends. The CDR3 consists of 15 residues. The CDR3 DNA reads TGTGCCAGTAGTATATCCTCGCGCCTCTACTACGAGCAGTACTTC. It yields the protein CASSISSRLYYEQYF.

The chain combines TRBV11-2 with TRBJ2-5; a possible D gene is TRBD1 (5 bases). CDR3 size: 14 residues. Germline lookup yields CDR1 SGHAT and CDR2 FQNNGV. V was trimmed by 3 bases and J by 1 base, leaving 9 bases between them. As DNA, the CDR3 is TGTGCCAGCAGCTTTCGACAGTTCCAAGAGACCCAGTACTTC. Translated: CASSFRQFQETQYF.

The table lists this clonotype with many counts. The chain carries TRBV14 and TRBJ1-2; tentatively, D is TRBD1 (5 bases). The CDR3 length is 14 residues. Trimming shortened V by 4 bases and J by 6 bases, and 15 bases separated the two germline ends. Germline loops: CDR1 SGHDN, CDR2 FVKESK. In DNA, the CDR3 is TGTGCCAGCAGCCGAAACGACGGGGACCATGGCTACACCTTC. It codes for CASSRNDGDHGYTF.

This chain links TRBV5-4 with TRBJ2-1, with D tentatively TRBD1 or TRBD2 (6 bases each). The CDR3 runs 15 residues. Trimming stripped 1 base from V and 9 bases from J, with 17 bases between. CDR1 is SGHNT, CDR2 YYREEE, per germline (reference sequence). For the CDR3, the DNA is TGTGCCAGCAGCTTGCCGGGACCGGGGGCATTTGAGCAGTTCTTC. It specifies CASSLPGPGAFEQFF.

This clonotype was seen many times. The V gene is TRBV28, the J gene TRBJ1-5, with D unclear. Germline CDR1 is MDHEN and CDR2 is SYDVKM. This CDR3 has 13 residues. The V end lost 7 bases, the J end lost 4 bases, and 11 bases lay between the germline ends. CDR3 sequence: CASTVTRNQPQHF. DNA of the CDR3: TGTGCCAGCACTGTAACACGAAATCAGCCCCAGCATTTT.

This clonotype has ten or more counts. The J gene is TRBJ1-6, the V gene TRBV7-9; TRBD1 matches at 9 bases. V was pared by 5 bases and J by 9 bases, with 8 bases of the junction left unmatched. The germline V gene has CDR1 SEHNR and CDR2 FQNEAQ (reference sequence). The CDR3 loop spans 15 amino acids. The CDR3 here is CASSTQTGGGSPLHF. DNA for the CDR3: TGTGCCAGCAGCACCCAGACAGGGGGTGGTTCACCCCTCCACTTT.

In its sample, this clonotype was seen many times. V and J are TRBV5-4 and TRBJ2-2, with D possibly matching TRBD1 (6 bases). Germline CDR1 is SGHNT and CDR2 is YYREEE (reference sequence). The CDR3 runs 15 residues. Trimming stripped 1 base from V and 3 bases from J, with 10 bases between. The CDR3 region is CASSLSGQHTGELFF. The CDR3 DNA reads TGTGCCAGCAGCTTGTCCGGACAGCACACCGGGGAGCTGTTTTTT.

The rearrangement uses TRBV5-5 and TRBJ1-1; 10 nucleotides line up with TRBD1. This CDR3 comprises 13 residues. Germline CDR1 SGHKS, CDR2 YYEKEE (reference sequence). The V and J ends lost 7 bases and 4 bases, in that order; junction bases with no gene match: 4. In DNA form, the CDR3 reads TGTGCCAGCTCCGGGACAGGGGCCACTGAAGCTTTCTTT. This translates into CASSGTGATEAFF.

Comments on this clonotype: A much larger clone differs from this one at a single base, so this may be a read error. Written as DNA, the CDR3 is TGTGCCAGCAGCTTAGGGCTTTTGATCACGGAGCGAGAGCCCCAGTACTTC. Protein sequence: CASSLGLLITEREPQYF. This chain joins TRBV7-2 and TRBJ2-5, with D hard to call. This CDR3 has 17 amino acids. Germline lookup yields CDR1 SGHTA and CDR2 FQGNSA.

This clonotype was detected ten times or more. The rearrangement uses TRBV6-5 and TRBJ2-2; no clear D. Germline loops: CDR1 MNHEY, CDR2 SVGAGI. V gave up 10 bases and J gave up 3 bases, with 3 bases separating them. This CDR3 is built from 10 residues. The CDR3 sequence: CATYTGELFF. CDR3 coding DNA: TGTGCCACCTACACCGGGGAGCTGTTTTTT.

This clonotype was counted ten times or more. An end of the junction does not agree with germline; a read error may underlie this. The rearrangement joins TRBV6-6 to TRBJ2-7; the D is unclear. This CDR3 is built from 16 residues. The germline CDR1 and CDR2 sequences are MNHNY and SVGAGI (reference sequence). Here the CDR3 reads CASSQPLAQVSHEQYF. The DNA for the CDR3 is TGTGCCAGCAGCCAACCCTTGGCTCAAGTCTCCCACGAGCAGTACTTC.

The chain has TRBV5-6 and TRBJ1-3; unclear D gene. The CDR3 extends over 16 amino acids. In germline, CDR1 is SGHDT, CDR2 YYEEEE. V dropped 0 bases and J dropped 1 base, with 11 bases sitting between them. CDR3 sequence (DNA): TGTGCCAGCAGCTTGGCCCCTTCCCAGTCTGGAAACACCATATATTTT. It translates to CASSLAPSQSGNTIYF. The variable domain in full, completed from reference TRBV5-6 and TRBJ1-3, reads DAGVTQSPTHLIKTRGQQVTLRCSPKSGHDTVSWYQQALGQGPQFIFQYYEEEERQRGNFPDRFSGHQFPNYSSELNVNALLLGDSALYLCASSLAPSQSGNTIYFGEGSWLTVV.

This clonotype was observed many times. The chain carries TRBV6-6 and TRBJ1-4; D is uncertain. This CDR3 is built from 14 residues. CDR1 and CDR2 (germline): MNHNY, SVGAGI (reference sequence). V shed 9 bases and J shed 8 bases, with 19 bases lying between them. Here the CDR3 reads CASHPPTAREKLFF. In DNA, the CDR3 is TGTGCCAGTCATCCCCCGACGGCTCGGGAAAAACTGTTTTTT.

CDR3: CASSPDRGTGEQYF. DNA of the CDR3: TGTGCCAGCAGCCCGGACAGGGGCACCGGGGAGCAGTACTTC. This chain connects TRBV7-2 to TRBJ2-7; 9 positions match TRBD1. J lost 7 bases, V lost 5 bases, and 9 bases had no gene match. This CDR3 comprises 14 residues. Germline loops: CDR1 SGHTA, CDR2 FQGNSA. The complete variable domain, with remaining parts taken from reference TRBV7-2 and TRBJ2-7, reads GAGVSQSPSNKVTEKGKDVELRCDPISGHTALYWYRQSLGQGLEFLIYFQGNSAPDKSGLPSDRFSAERTGGSVSTLTIQRTQQEDSAVYLCASSPDRGTGEQYFGPGTRLTVT.

J is TRBJ1-3 and V is TRBV11-2; 8 nucleotides agree with TRBD1. Germline assignment: CDR1 SGHAT and CDR2 FQNNGV. There are 17 residues in the CDR3. After removal of 2 bases from V and 8 bases from J, the junction contained 14 bases not matched to a gene. The CDR3 reads CASSLWGQESYGYTIYF. CDR3 DNA sequence: TGTGCCAGCAGCTTATGGGGACAGGAATCCTATGGTTACACCATATATTTT.

Many counts were recorded for this clonotype. The V and J genes are TRBV4-3 and TRBJ2-7, with D possibly being TRBD2 (7 bases). V lost 11 bases to trimming and J lost 3 bases, with 29 bases between them. Germline values: CDR1 LGHNA, CDR2 YSLEER. This CDR3 contains 17 residues. CDR3 amino acids: CAGPARGGALFIYEQYV. CDR3 in DNA: TGCGCCGGACCTGCTAGGGGGGGCGCCCTGTTTATCTACGAGCAGTACGTC.

This clonotype was seen many times. CDR3 DNA sequence: TGTGCCAGCAGTTTTACAACCACCTACGAGCAGTACTTC. It yields the protein CASSFTTTYEQYF. The chain has TRBV28 and TRBJ2-7; D is unclear. Trimming stripped 3 bases from V and 2 bases from J, with 8 bases between. The CDR3 contains 13 residues. Germline CDR1 reads MDHEN; CDR2 reads SYDVKM.

The rearrangement joins TRBV28 to TRBJ1-2; D ambiguous. CDR3 length equals 14 residues. The V gene lost 3 bases and the J gene lost 4 bases, with 12 bases spanning the gap. Germline CDR1 reads MDHEN; CDR2 reads SYDVKM. CDR3 sequence: CASSFQIPGYGYTF. The DNA for the CDR3 is TGTGCCAGCAGTTTTCAGATTCCGGGCTATGGCTACACCTTC.

J is TRBJ1-2 and V is TRBV28, with a tentative D call TRBD1 (5 bases). Germline values: CDR1 MDHEN, CDR2 SYDVKM. Deletions cut 1 base from V and 4 bases from J, with 10 bases between. The CDR3 is 14 amino acids. The CDR3 here is CASSLSQAPYGYTF. The CDR3 nucleotides read TGTGCCAGCAGTTTATCACAGGCGCCCTATGGCTACACCTTC.

In this sample, this clonotype turned up many times. The chain carries TRBV6-6 and TRBJ2-2; D may be TRBD1 or TRBD2 (6 bases each). The CDR3 sequence is 14 residues long. Germline V gene data show CDR1 as MNHNY and CDR2 as SVGAGI (reference sequence). V was trimmed by 7 bases and J by 6 bases, leaving 15 bases between them. The CDR3, as DNA: TGTGCCAGCACCCGGGCAGGGGAGGCCGGGGAGCTGTTTTTT. Translation gives CASTRAGEAGELFF.

In its sample, this clonotype was seen a few times. The chain couples TRBV12-3 or TRBV12-4 to TRBJ1-1, with D maybe TRBD1 (5 bases). Trimming removed 6 bases from V and 1 base from J, with 9 bases in between. This CDR3 is 13 amino acids long. The CDR3 DNA sequence: TGTGCCAGCAGCGGGAGGGGGAACACTGAAGCTTTCTTT. Residues: CASSGRGNTEAFF.

The chain uses TRBV6-5 and TRBJ1-6; no clear D. V was pared by 2 bases and J by 4 bases, with 9 bases between. This CDR3 is 15 amino acids long. Germline V lookup: CDR1 MNHEY, CDR2 SVGAGI. The CDR3 coding sequence is TGTGCCAGCAGTTACGGGCAGCGGTATAATTCACCCCTCCACTTT. Its translation is CASSYGQRYNSPLHF.

In its sample, this clonotype was seen a few times. A read error is possible here, since a much larger clone lies one base away. The rearrangement joins TRBV20-1 to TRBJ2-5; tentatively, D is TRBD1 or TRBD2 (6 bases each). Germline V gene sequence: CDR1 DFQATT, CDR2 SNEGSKA (reference sequence). Trimming cost V 1 base and J 7 bases, with 16 bases left between them. The CDR3 sequence is 14 residues long. The CDR3 region is CSARVFRGGATQYF. DNA of the CDR3: TGCAGTGCTAGAGTATTCAGGGGCGGGGCGACCCAGTACTTC.

This chain uses TRBV10-2 with TRBJ1-2, with D possibly matching TRBD1 (6 bases). The V gene lost 3 bases and the J gene lost 2 bases, with 13 bases spanning the gap. The CDR3 sequence is 15 residues long. Germline V gene data show CDR1 as WSHSY and CDR2 as SAAADI. CDR3 protein: CASSDPAQGNYGYTF. The CDR3 DNA is TGCGCCAGCAGTGATCCGGCACAGGGCAACTATGGCTACACCTTC.

This clonotype was recorded at least ten times. The V and J genes are TRBV7-9 and TRBJ2-6; 11 bases are a match to TRBD1. The germline CDR1 and CDR2 sequences are SEHNR and FQNEAQ (reference sequence). The CDR3 covers 19 residues. J gave up 0 bases and V 5 bases, and 9 bases lay outside the gene matches. The CDR3 protein is CASSVGQGAPSSGANVLTF. CDR3 in DNA: TGTGCCAGCAGCGTAGGACAGGGGGCGCCTTCCTCTGGGGCCAACGTCCTGACTTTC.

The gene calls are TRBV7-2 and TRBJ2-7, with 10 positions matching TRBD1. This CDR3 comprises 17 residues. CDR1 is SGHTA, CDR2 FQGNSA, per germline. J gave up 4 bases and V 8 bases, and 17 bases lay outside the gene matches. CDR3 region: CASLGGTGEHSKYEQYF. The DNA of the CDR3 is TGTGCCAGCCTGGGGGGGACAGGGGAACACTCCAAATACGAGCAGTACTTC.

This clonotype was counted at least ten times. This chain links TRBV20-1 with TRBJ2-2; 7 nucleotides align to TRBD1. With 3 bases clipped from V and 1 base from J, the junction kept 8 bases outside the gene matches. Germline CDR1 reads DFQATT; CDR2 reads SNEGSKA (reference sequence). CDR3 length: 16 amino acids. CDR3 sequence (DNA): TGCAGTGCTAGGGGTCTTAGGACAGGGAACACCGGGGAGCTGTTTTTT. This gives the protein CSARGLRTGNTGELFF.

As to this clonotype: Possible read error: a much larger clone is one base away. The V and J genes are TRBV6-5 and TRBJ2-4, with D unclear. Germline assignment: CDR1 MNHEY and CDR2 SVGAGI. The CDR3 runs 16 residues. V gave up 2 bases and J gave up 3 bases, with 14 bases separating them. DNA of the CDR3: TGTGCCAGCAGTTACGGGGTTGATCTAGTCAAAAACATTCAGTACTTC. It translates to CASSYGVDLVKNIQYF.

This clonotype was observed a few times. The chain links TRBV6-7 to TRBJ1-3; unclear D gene. TRBV6-7 is given ORF status, its function remaining uncertain. The CDR3 contains 16 residues. V was pared by 5 bases and J by 2 bases, with 16 bases between. The CDR3 here is CASSQVRGPTGNTIYF. The CDR3 DNA follows: TGTGCCAGCAGTCAAGTGCGAGGGCCTACTGGAAACACCATATATTTT.